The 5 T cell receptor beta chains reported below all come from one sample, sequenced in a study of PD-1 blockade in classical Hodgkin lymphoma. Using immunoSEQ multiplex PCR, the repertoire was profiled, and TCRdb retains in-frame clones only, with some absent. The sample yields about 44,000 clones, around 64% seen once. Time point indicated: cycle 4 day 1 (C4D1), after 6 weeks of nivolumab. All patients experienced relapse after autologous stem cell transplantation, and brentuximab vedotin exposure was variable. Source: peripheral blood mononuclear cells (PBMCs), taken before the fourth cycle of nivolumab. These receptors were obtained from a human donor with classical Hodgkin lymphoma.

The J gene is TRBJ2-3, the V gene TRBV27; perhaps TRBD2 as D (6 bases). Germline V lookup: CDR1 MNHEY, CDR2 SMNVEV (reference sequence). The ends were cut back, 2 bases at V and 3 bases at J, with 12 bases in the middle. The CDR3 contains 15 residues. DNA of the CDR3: TGTGCCAGCAGTTTAGGAGGGGTAAGGACAGATACGCAGTATTTT. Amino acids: CASSLGGVRTDTQYF.

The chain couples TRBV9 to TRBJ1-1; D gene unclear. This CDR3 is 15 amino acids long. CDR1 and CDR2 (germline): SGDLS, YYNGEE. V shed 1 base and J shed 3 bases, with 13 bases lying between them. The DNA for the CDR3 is TGTGCCAGCAGCGTATCAGCAGATCGTTACACTGAAGCTTTCTTT. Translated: CASSVSADRYTEAFF.

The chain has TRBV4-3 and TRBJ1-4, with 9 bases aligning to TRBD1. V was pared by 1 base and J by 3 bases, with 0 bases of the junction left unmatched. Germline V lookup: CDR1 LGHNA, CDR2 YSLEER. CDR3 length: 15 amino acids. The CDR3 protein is CASSQGTGANEKLFF. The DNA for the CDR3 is TGCGCCAGCAGCCAAGGGACAGGGGCTAATGAAAAACTGTTTTTT.

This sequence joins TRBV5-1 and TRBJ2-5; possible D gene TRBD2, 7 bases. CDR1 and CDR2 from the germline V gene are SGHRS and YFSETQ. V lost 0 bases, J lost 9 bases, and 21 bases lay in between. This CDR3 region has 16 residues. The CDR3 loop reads CASSLGGPAGERSQYF. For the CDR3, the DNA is TGCGCCAGCAGCTTGGGGGGGCCGGCGGGAGAACGGTCCCAGTACTTC.

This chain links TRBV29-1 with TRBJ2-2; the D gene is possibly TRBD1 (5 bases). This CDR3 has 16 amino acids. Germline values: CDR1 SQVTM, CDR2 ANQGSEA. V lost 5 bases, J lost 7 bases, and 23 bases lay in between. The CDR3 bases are TGCAGCGTTTTGCGATTGAGGTCAGGGTCACTCGGGGAGCTGTTTTTT. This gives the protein CSVLRLRSGSLGELFF.